This TCR beta chain was obtained from a study of CD8+CD57+ T cells in acquired aplastic anemia. Profiling that covered TCR beta VDJ and CDR3 relied on genomic DNA as its template. TCRdb ran MiXCR on the reads and lists one entry per CDR3 protein. The table has around 190,000 distinct CDR3 sequences, 45% to 60% seen once. This clonotype turned up a few times. Its antigen is not known. Broader study findings: Patients and controls turned out to have approximately 29 CD8+ CDR3 sequences in common. Patients and controls had CD8+ Simpson's diversity values that were not significantly distinct.

Germline-derived CDR1 and CDR2 are SNHLY and FYNNEI. There are 14 residues in the CDR3. Trimming took 6 bases from V and 4 from J; bases not matched to a gene: 6. Patients who underwent sequencing had shown CD8+CD57+ cell expansion by flow cytometry. There was no therapy given to any patient before the blood sampling took place. The sequencing sample was made of sorted CD4+, CD8+, or CD8+CD57+ T cells (not recorded which) from PBMCs. The chain has TRBV2 and TRBJ2-7; the match to TRBD1 covers 10 bases. The TCR comes from a human donor with aplastic anemia. The CDR3 coding sequence is TGTGCCAGCAGGCCCGGGACAGGGGTGTACGAGCAGTACTTC. It encodes CASRPGTGVYEQYF.